This T cell receptor beta chain was profiled in a study of cytomegalovirus exposure and HLA in healthy donors. Regarding the study as a whole: Later, an analysis found that TCR clusters from the first cohort tended to co-occur in the roughly 120 validation repertoires.

The table came from immunoSEQ multiplex PCR; TCRdb's copy has only in-frame clones and leaves some out. The table has more than 250,000 clones, about nine tenths seen once. Germline lookup yields CDR1 GTSNPN and CDR2 SVGIG (reference sequence). This CDR3 has 15 residues. V lost 0 bases and J 0 bases, leaving 9 bases between the germline ends. This clone was counted a few times. Its target is not known. Other DNA sequences within the sample encode an identical CDR3. The chain combines TRBV30 with TRBJ1-5; D might be TRBD1 (5 bases). The receptor comes from a woman in her 30s in good health and CMV-seropositive. The source material was PBMCs. This CDR3 reads CAWSVWGDSNQPQHF. CDR3 coding DNA: TGTGCCTGGAGTGTATGGGGGGATAGCAATCAGCCCCAGCATTTT.